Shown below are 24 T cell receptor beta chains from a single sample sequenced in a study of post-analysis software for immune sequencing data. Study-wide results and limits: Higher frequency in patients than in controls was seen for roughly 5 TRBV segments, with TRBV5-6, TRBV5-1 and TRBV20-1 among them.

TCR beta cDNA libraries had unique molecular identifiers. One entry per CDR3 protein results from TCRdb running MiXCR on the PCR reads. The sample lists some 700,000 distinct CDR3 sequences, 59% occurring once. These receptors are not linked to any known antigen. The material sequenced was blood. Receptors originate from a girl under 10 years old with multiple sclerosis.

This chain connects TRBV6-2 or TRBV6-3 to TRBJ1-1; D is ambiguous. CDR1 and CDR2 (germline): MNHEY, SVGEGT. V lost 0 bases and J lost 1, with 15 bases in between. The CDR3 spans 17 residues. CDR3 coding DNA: TGTGCCAGCAGTTACTCGGCGGAGGGCCTTTGGAACACTGAAGCTTTCTTT. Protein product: CASSYSAEGLWNTEAFF.

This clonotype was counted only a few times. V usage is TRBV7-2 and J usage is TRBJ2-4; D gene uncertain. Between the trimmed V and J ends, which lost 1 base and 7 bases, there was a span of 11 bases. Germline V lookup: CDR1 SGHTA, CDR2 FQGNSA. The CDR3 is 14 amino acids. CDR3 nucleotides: TGTGCCAGCAGCTTAGATTGGGGTACGAACATTCAGTACTTC. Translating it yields CASSLDWGTNIQYF.

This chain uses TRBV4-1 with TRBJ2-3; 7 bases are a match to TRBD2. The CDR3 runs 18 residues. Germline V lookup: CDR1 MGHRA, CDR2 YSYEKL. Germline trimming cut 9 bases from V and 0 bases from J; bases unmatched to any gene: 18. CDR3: CARRPHWGSGLSTDTQYF. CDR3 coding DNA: TGCGCCAGAAGACCCCATTGGGGTAGCGGGCTTAGCACAGATACGCAGTATTTT.

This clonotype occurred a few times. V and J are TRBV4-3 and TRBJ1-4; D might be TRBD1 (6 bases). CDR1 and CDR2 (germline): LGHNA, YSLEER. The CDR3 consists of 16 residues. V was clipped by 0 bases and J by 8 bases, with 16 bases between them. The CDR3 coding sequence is TGCGCCAGCAGCCAAGATACGCCCGGGGGCGGAGAAAAACTGTTTTTT. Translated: CASSQDTPGGGEKLFF.

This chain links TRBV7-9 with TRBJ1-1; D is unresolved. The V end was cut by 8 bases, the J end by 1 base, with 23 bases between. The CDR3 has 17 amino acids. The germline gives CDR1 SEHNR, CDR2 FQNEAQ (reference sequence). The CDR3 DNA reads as TGTGCCAGCTTACTATCCATCAGTCCGGAGCCGAACACTGAAGCTTTCTTT. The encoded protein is CASLLSISPEPNTEAFF.

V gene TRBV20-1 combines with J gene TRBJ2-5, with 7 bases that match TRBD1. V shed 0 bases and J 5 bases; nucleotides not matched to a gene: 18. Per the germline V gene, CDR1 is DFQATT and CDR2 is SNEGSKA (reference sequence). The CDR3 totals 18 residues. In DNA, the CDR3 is TGCAGTGCTAGAGATTCCGGGTGGGGGACAGCCACTTACGAGACCCAGTACTTC. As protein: CSARDSGWGTATYETQYF.

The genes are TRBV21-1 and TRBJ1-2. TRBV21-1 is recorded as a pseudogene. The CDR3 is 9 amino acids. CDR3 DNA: TGTGCCAGCAGCGTAGGCTACACCTTC. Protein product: CASSVGYTF.

The DNA of the CDR3 is TGTGCCAGCAGCTTTTCGAGGGCCGTAGATACGCAGTATTTT. Protein product: CASSFSRAVDTQYF. The J gene is TRBJ2-3, the V gene TRBV11-2, with D perhaps TRBD2 (5 bases). The V gene's germline CDR1 is SGHAT and CDR2 FQNNGV. The length of the CDR3 is 14 residues. V lost 3 bases and J 5 bases, leaving 12 bases between the germline ends.

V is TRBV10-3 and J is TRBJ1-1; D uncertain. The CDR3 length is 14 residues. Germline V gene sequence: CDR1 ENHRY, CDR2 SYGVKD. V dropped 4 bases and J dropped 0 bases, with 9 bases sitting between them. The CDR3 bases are TGTGCCATCAGTGTCAACAGCCTGAACACTGAAGCTTTCTTT. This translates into CAISVNSLNTEAFF.

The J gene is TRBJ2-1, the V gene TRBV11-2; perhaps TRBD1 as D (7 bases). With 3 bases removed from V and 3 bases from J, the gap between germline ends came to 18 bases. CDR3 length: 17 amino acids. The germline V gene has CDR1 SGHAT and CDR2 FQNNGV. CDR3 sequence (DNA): TGTGCCAGCAGCTTGCGCGGGACCCAGGGGGACTACAATGAGCAGTTCTTC. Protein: CASSLRGTQGDYNEQFF.

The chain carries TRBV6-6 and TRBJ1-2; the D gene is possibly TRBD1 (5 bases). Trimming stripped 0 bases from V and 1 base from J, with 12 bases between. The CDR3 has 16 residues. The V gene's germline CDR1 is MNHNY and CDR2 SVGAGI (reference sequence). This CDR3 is CASSYSSGRDNYGYTF. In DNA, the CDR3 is TGTGCCAGCAGTTACTCATCGGGACGGGATAACTATGGCTACACCTTC.

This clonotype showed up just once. Written as DNA, the CDR3 is TGCGCCAGCAGCCCGGACTTGGGGGCCGGAAACACTGAAGCTTTCTTT. It is translated as CASSPDLGAGNTEAFF. The chain links TRBV5-1 to TRBJ1-1, with D possibly being TRBD1 (6 bases). With 4 bases removed from V and 2 bases from J, the gap between germline ends came to 18 bases. Germline CDR1 reads SGHRS; CDR2 reads YFSETQ. CDR3 size: 16 residues.

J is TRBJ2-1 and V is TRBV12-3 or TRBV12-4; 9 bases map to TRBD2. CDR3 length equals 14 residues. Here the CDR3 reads CVCSLSRGGREQFF. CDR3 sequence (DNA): TGTGTCTGCAGTTTGTCGCGGGGGGGCCGTGAGCAGTTCTTC.

CDR3 nucleotide sequence: TGTGCCAGCAGCCCCGGTCGGACAGGTTTAAGGTATTTT. Encoded protein: CASSPGRTGLRYF. V and J are TRBV14 and TRBJ2-3; TRBD1 agrees at 7 bases. CDR1 and CDR2 from the germline V gene are SGHDN and FVKESK. Germline trimming cut 4 bases from V and 14 bases from J; bases unmatched to any gene: 12. CDR3 length: 13 amino acids.

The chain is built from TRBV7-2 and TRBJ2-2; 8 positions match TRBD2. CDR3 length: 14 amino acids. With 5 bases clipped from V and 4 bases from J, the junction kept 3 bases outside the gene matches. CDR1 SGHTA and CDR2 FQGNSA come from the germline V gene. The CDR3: CASSPSGSTGELFF. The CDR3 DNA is TGTGCCAGCAGCCCCAGCGGGAGCACCGGGGAGCTGTTTTTT.

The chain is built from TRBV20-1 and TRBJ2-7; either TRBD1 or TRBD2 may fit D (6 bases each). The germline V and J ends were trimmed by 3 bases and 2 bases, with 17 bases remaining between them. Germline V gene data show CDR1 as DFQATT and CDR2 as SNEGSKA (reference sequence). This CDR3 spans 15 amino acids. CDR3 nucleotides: TGCAGTGCTAGGGGGGCGGGACAAAATACCTACGAGCAGTACTTC. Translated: CSARGAGQNTYEQYF.

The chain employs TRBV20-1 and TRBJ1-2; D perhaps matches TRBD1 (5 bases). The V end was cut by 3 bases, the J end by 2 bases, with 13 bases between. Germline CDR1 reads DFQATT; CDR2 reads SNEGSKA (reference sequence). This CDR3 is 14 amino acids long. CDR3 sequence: CSASALGANYGYTF. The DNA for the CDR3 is TGCAGTGCTAGCGCCTTAGGGGCCAACTATGGCTACACCTTC.

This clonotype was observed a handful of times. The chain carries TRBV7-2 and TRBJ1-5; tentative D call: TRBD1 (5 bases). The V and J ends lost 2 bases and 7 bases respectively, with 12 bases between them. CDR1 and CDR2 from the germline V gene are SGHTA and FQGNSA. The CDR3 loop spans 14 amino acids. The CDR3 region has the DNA TGTGCCAGCAGCTTAAAGGATGGGGGGCAGCCCCAGCATTTT. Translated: CASSLKDGGQPQHF.

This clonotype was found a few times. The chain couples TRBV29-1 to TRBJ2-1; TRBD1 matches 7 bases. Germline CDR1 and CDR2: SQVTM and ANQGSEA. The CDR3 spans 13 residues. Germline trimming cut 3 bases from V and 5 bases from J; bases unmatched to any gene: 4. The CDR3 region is CSVDTGQNNEQFF. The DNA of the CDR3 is TGCAGCGTTGACACGGGACAGAACAATGAGCAGTTCTTC.

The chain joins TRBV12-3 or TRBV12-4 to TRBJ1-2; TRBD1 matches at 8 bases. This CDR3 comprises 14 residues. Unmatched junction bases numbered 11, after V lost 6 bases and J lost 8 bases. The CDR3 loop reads CASSKVQGAKGYTF. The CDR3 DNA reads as TGTGCCAGCAGCAAAGTGCAGGGGGCAAAGGGCTACACCTTC.

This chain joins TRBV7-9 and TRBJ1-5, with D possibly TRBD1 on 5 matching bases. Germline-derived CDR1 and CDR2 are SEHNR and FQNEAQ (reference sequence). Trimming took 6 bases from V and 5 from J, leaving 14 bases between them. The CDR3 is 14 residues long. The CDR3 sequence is CASSRDGGHQPQHF. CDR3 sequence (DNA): TGTGCCAGCAGTCGGGACGGAGGCCATCAGCCCCAGCATTTT.

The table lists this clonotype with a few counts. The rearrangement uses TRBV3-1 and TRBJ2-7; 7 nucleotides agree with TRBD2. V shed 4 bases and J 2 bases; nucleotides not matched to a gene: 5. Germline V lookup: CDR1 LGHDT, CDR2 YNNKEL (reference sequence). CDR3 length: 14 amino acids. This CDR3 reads CASSLGGNPYEQYF. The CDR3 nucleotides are TGTGCCAGCAGCCTGGGGGGGAACCCCTACGAGCAGTACTTC.

DNA for the CDR3: TGTGCCAGCAGTTTCCGAGTGGCAGATACGCAGTATTTT. Translation gives CASSFRVADTQYF. This chain connects TRBV27 to TRBJ2-3; the D is unclear. The CDR3 totals 13 residues. Trimming stripped 3 bases from V and 4 bases from J, with 8 bases between. CDR1 and CDR2 from the germline V gene are MNHEY and SMNVEV (reference sequence).

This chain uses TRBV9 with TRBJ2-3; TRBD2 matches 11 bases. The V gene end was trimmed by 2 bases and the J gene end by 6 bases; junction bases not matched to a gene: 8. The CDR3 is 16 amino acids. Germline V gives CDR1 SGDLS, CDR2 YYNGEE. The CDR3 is CASSVTGTSGRDTQYF. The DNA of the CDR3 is TGTGCCAGCAGCGTTACAGGGACTAGCGGTCGGGATACGCAGTATTTT.